This is a list of T cell receptor beta chains from one sample in a study of blood T cell repertoires in COVID-19. Clones were sequenced by immunoSEQ multiplex PCR, and TCRdb holds only the in-frame ones, with some missing. The sample contains a few hundred thousand clones, roughly 80% of which appear only once. Sequenced input: peripheral blood. Every receptor here comes from a woman older than 75 with acute or convalescent COVID-19. Each CDR3 is given with its conserved first and last residue. The order of the fields is V gene, J gene, clone size, D gene, CDR3 DNA, CDR3 protein. D genes are given only for firm matches. Clone size is given for some rows only: seen once, a few or many times, or a class if the clone is expanded.

>TRBV2|TRBJ1-2|.|.
TGTGCCAGCACCCCAGGGTCCCTCCGGCGAAATGACTATGGCTACACCTTC
CASTPGSLRRNDYGYTF
>TRBV5-6|TRBJ2-4|.|TRBD1
TGTGCCAGCAGCTGGAGAGGGGGCTCCCAACTAGCCAAAAACATTCAGTACTTC
CASSWRGGSQLAKNIQYF
>TRBV9|TRBJ2-1|once|TRBD2
TGTGCCAGCAGCCCTCCTAGCGGACGGTACAATGAGCAGTTCTTC
CASSPPSGRYNEQFF
>TRBV3-1/TRBV3-2|TRBJ2-7|.|TRBD1
TGTGCCAGCAGCCAAGCTGCAGGGGGCTGGTACGAGCAGTACTTC
CASSQAAGGWYEQYF
>TRBV5-5|TRBJ2-5|.|TRBD1
TGTGCCAGCAGCTTAGACGGGACAGGGGAGACCCAGTACTTC
CASSLDGTGETQYF
>TRBV5-4|TRBJ2-7|.|.
TGTGCCAGCAGCTTGAGTCTGGGCACCTCCTACGAGCAGTACTTC
CASSLSLGTSYEQYF
>TRBV6-5|TRBJ1-4|few|TRBD1
TGTGCCAGCAGTTCACAGGGGGCTGTTGAAAAACTGTTTTTT
CASSSQGAVEKLFF
>TRBV10-3|TRBJ2-7|.|TRBD1
TGTGCCATCAGTGAGTCGGGACAGGGAGGCTCCTACGAGCAGTACTTC
CAISESGQGGSYEQYF
>TRBV7-9|TRBJ2-7|once|TRBD2
TGTGCCAGCAGCTTCGAGATAGCGGGAGGTAACGAGCAGTACTTC
CASSFEIAGGNEQYF
>TRBV5-1|TRBJ2-7|.|.
TGCGCCAGCAGCTTTGCCCTAACCTACGAGCAGTACTTC
CASSFALTYEQYF
>TRBV7-2|TRBJ1-2|.|.
TGTGCCAGCAGCTTATTCGACAGGAACTATGGCTACACCTTC
CASSLFDRNYGYTF
>TRBV7-2|TRBJ1-2|.|.
TGTGCCAGCAGCTCGTTTACAGTTAACTATGGCTACACCTTC
CASSSFTVNYGYTF
>TRBV7-2|TRBJ2-3|.|.
TGTGCCAGCAGCCAGGGTCCAGCGCGGTCGGCAGATACGCAGTATTTT
CASSQGPARSADTQYF
>TRBV21-1|TRBJ1-5|.|.
TGTGCCAGCAGCGGCCGGGACAGGGCCAATCAGCCCCAGCATTTT
CASSGRDRANQPQHF
>TRBV9|TRBJ1-2|.|.
TGTGCCAGCAGCCCCCAAGGACAGAACTATGGCTACACCTTC
CASSPQGQNYGYTF